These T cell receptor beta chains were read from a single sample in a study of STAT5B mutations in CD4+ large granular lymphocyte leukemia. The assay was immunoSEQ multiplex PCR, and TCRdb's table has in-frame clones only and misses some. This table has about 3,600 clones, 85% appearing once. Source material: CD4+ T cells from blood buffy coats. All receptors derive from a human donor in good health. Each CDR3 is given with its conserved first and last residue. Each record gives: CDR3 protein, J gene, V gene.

CDR3aa: CASSLYSGSSYEQYF; j_gene: NA; v_gene: TRBV27
CDR3aa: CASSKGPISGTRSYEQYF; j_gene: TRBJ2-7; v_gene: TRBV21-1
CDR3aa: CASSFRQGGTEAFF; j_gene: TRBJ1-1; v_gene: TRBV27
CDR3aa: CASSPGTGFGYTF; j_gene: TRBJ1-2; v_gene: TRBV27
CDR3aa: CATRRRTGELFF; j_gene: TRBJ2-2; v_gene: TRBV7-7
CDR3aa: CASSFDRTLEKLFF; j_gene: TRBJ1-4; v_gene: TRBV5-1
CDR3aa: CASSLVAWGGSYNEQFF; j_gene: TRBJ2-1; v_gene: TRBV7-6
CDR3aa: CASSSSPRLAGFSTDTQYF; j_gene: TRBJ2-3; v_gene: TRBV28
CDR3aa: CASSLPPPGTSGRAEENEQFF; j_gene: TRBJ2-1; v_gene: TRBV28
CDR3aa: CASNTGGTSYEQYF; j_gene: TRBJ2-7; v_gene: TRBV19
CDR3aa: CASSPGADTQYF; j_gene: TRBJ2-3; v_gene: TRBV18
CDR3aa: CASSQIQGAYNEQFF; j_gene: TRBJ2-1; v_gene: TRBV2
CDR3aa: CREDTEAFF; j_gene: TRBJ1-1; v_gene: TRBV21-1
CDR3aa: CASSAGQGTEAFF; j_gene: TRBJ1-1; v_gene: TRBV6-6
CDR3aa: CASSLGGPTEAFF; j_gene: TRBJ1-1; v_gene: TRBV5-6
CDR3aa: CASSQDPGQRGNQPQHF; j_gene: TRBJ1-5; v_gene: TRBV4-1
CDR3aa: CASSLAPAEGSFYEQYF; j_gene: TRBJ2-7; v_gene: TRBV7-6
CDR3aa: CASSGRTSGSTDTQYF; j_gene: TRBJ2-3; v_gene: TRBV6-7
CDR3aa: CASSSGTNTDTQYF; j_gene: TRBJ2-3; v_gene: TRBV7-3
CDR3aa: CASSEGDRSWSGYTF; j_gene: TRBJ1-2; v_gene: TRBV2
CDR3aa: CASSPGSPLSYEQYF; j_gene: TRBJ2-7; v_gene: TRBV6-7
CDR3aa: CASSPPPGTHEQYF; j_gene: TRBJ2-7; v_gene: TRBV18
CDR3aa: CASSLDLGAAGTGELFF; j_gene: TRBJ2-2; v_gene: TRBV11-3
CDR3aa: CASSLYDRGEQYF; j_gene: TRBJ2-5; v_gene: TRBV28
CDR3aa: CATNPERGHYQPQHF; j_gene: TRBJ1-5; v_gene: TRBV19
CDR3aa: CSAAPAGSNTGELFF; j_gene: TRBJ2-2; v_gene: TRBV29-1
CDR3aa: CASSLGTEDYYEQYF; j_gene: TRBJ2-7; v_gene: TRBV5-1
CDR3aa: CASSPGTPAEQFF; j_gene: TRBJ2-1; v_gene: TRBV6-1
CDR3aa: CASSDSGQDTGELFF; j_gene: TRBJ2-2; v_gene: TRBV6-5
CDR3aa: CATSRSGTSHNEQFF; j_gene: TRBJ2-1; v_gene: TRBV15
CDR3aa: CASSQISSGDYEQYF; j_gene: TRBJ2-7; v_gene: TRBV4-1
CDR3aa: CASSPPLLGDPNEQYF; j_gene: TRBJ2-7; v_gene: TRBV7-9
CDR3aa: CSVALAGGPDEQYF; j_gene: TRBJ2-7; v_gene: TRBV29-1
CDR3aa: CASSAGSWDTQYF; j_gene: TRBJ2-3; v_gene: TRBV6-6
CDR3aa: CASSRQGAWGETQYF; j_gene: TRBJ2-5; v_gene: TRBV5-5
CDR3aa: CASSLGDRGLIYNEQFF; j_gene: TRBJ2-1; v_gene: TRBV5-1
CDR3aa: CASSYSMGQVGGEQYF; j_gene: TRBJ2-7; v_gene: TRBV6-6
CDR3aa: CASSLFISRATDTQYF; j_gene: TRBJ2-3; v_gene: TRBV27
CDR3aa: CASSIFGSATDTQYF; j_gene: TRBJ2-3; v_gene: TRBV19
CDR3aa: CASSQGRLAGGLVNEQFF; j_gene: TRBJ2-1; v_gene: TRBV4-2
CDR3aa: CASSLGGGAEQYF; j_gene: TRBJ2-7; v_gene: TRBV27
CDR3aa: CASSELAGGPQETQYF; j_gene: TRBJ2-5; v_gene: TRBV6-1
CDR3aa: CASTELAQGLDEQFF; j_gene: TRBJ2-1; v_gene: TRBV27
CDR3aa: CACSGTSGIYEQFF; j_gene: TRBJ2-1; v_gene: TRBV10-2
CDR3aa: CAWGATTGAFF; j_gene: TRBJ1-1; v_gene: TRBV30
CDR3aa: CASSPGAAGSYEQYF; j_gene: TRBJ2-7; v_gene: TRBV5-1
CDR3aa: CASSIGTSGSSYNEQFF; j_gene: TRBJ2-1; v_gene: TRBV19